This T cell receptor beta chain is from a study of T-cell memory formation after mild COVID-19. For the study at large: TCR clustering was largely donor specific. General study results and limits: Clones that got smaller from day 15 to 85 had even CD4/CD8, while clones growing later tipped toward CD4+. The appearance of some responding clones in pre-infection memory suggested that cross-reactive memory joined.

TCR alpha and TCR beta cDNA libraries carrying sample barcodes and UMIs came from 5'RACE with constant-segment primers. TCRdb independently ran MiXCR on the 5' RACE reads; one entry per CDR3 protein. The sample yields 350,000 to 550,000 distinct CDR3 sequences, 18% seen once. The sample holds a few counts of this clonotype. The antigen remains unidentified. The CDR3 length is 12 residues. Per the germline V gene, CDR1 is MRHNA and CDR2 is SNTAGT. Trimming shortened V by 2 bases and J by 7 bases, and 9 bases separated the two germline ends. The chain recombines TRBV6-4 with TRBJ2-7, with D maybe TRBD2 (6 bases). This clonotype originated in a man aged 18 to 29 who had mild COVID-19 (a few samples of this study predate the infection). Cell type and time point are not known. Material for sequencing was PBMCs or a T cell subset sorted from them (not recorded which). For the CDR3, the DNA is TGTGCCAGCAGTGACATGGCGGGGGAGCAGTACTTC. Amino acid sequence: CASSDMAGEQYF.